This passage covers 23 T cell receptor beta chains from one sample sequenced in a study of neurological immune-mediated disorders. TCRdb reprocessed the 5' RACE reads with MiXCR, giving one entry per CDR3 protein. The sample includes 40,000 or so distinct CDR3 sequences, about 2.5% of them seen just once. Sequenced sample: PBMCs. The receptors derive from a man over 45 with multiple sclerosis.

Many counts were recorded for this clonotype. This chain connects TRBV20-1 to TRBJ1-5, with 8 positions matching TRBD1. The V and J ends lost 2 bases and 7 bases, in that order; junction bases with no gene match: 4. The germline gives CDR1 DFQATT, CDR2 SNEGSKA (reference sequence). This CDR3 comprises 13 residues. DNA for the CDR3: TGCAGTGCTAGACTCCAGGGGGCCCAGCCCCAGCATTTT. Translated, it gives CSARLQGAQPQHF.

This clonotype occurred many times. The chain carries TRBV10-3 and TRBJ2-7; unclear D gene. The CDR3 is 14 amino acids. Per the germline V gene, CDR1 is ENHRY and CDR2 is SYGVKD. V was shortened by 0 bases and J by 1 base, with 7 bases between the two germline ends. The CDR3 sequence: CAISESLWSYEQYF. The CDR3 DNA sequence: TGTGCCATCAGTGAGTCTCTTTGGTCCTACGAGCAGTACTTC.

This clonotype has ten or more counts. V usage is TRBV28 and J usage is TRBJ2-2; TRBD2 matches at 7 bases. Germline loops: CDR1 MDHEN, CDR2 SYDVKM. Trimming cost V 6 bases and J 2 bases; bases outside gene matches: 6. This CDR3 has 15 residues. DNA for the CDR3: TGTGCCAGCAGACCTACGGGGGGAAACACCGGGGAGCTGTTTTTT. Translated: CASRPTGGNTGELFF.

This clonotype was recorded many times. The chain carries TRBV5-6 and TRBJ2-1; the match to TRBD2 covers 9 bases. The CDR3 has 17 amino acids. In germline, CDR1 is SGHDT, CDR2 YYEEEE. V was pared by 0 bases and J by 3 bases, with 7 bases of the junction left unmatched. This CDR3 is CASSLVLAGFFYNEQFF. The CDR3 DNA reads TGTGCCAGCAGCTTGGTCCTAGCGGGGTTCTTCTACAATGAGCAGTTCTTC.

This clonotype was seen at least ten times. This rearrangement joins TRBV6-6 to TRBJ1-4; D remains ambiguous. CDR3 length: 14 residues. Trimming shortened V by 6 bases and J by 4 bases, and 12 bases separated the two germline ends. Germline loops: CDR1 MNHNY, CDR2 SVGAGI (reference sequence). CDR3 DNA: TGTGCCAGCAGACCGCCCCTTTATAATGAAAAACTGTTTTTT. Translation gives CASRPPLYNEKLFF.

This clonotype is labeled as medium-sized. J is TRBJ2-3 and V is TRBV5-1; D is undetermined. The CDR3 totals 13 residues. V lost 0 bases, J lost 4 bases, and 6 bases lay in between. Germline CDR1 reads SGHRS; CDR2 reads YFSETQ. In DNA form, the CDR3 reads TGCGCCAGCAGCTTGGGTCGGTCAGATACGCAGTATTTT. Its protein product is CASSLGRSDTQYF. The complete variable domain, with remaining parts taken from reference TRBV5-1 and TRBJ2-3, reads KAGVTQTPRYLIKTRGQQVTLSCSPISGHRSVSWYQQTPGQGLQFLFEYFSETQRNKGNFPGRFSGRQFSNSRSEMNVSTLELGDSALYLCASSLGRSDTQYFGPGTRLTVL.

This clonotype was picked up many times. The chain joins TRBV28 to TRBJ2-2; D is unresolved. V was clipped by 3 bases and J by 0 bases, with 8 bases between them. This CDR3 spans 15 amino acids. Germline values: CDR1 MDHEN, CDR2 SYDVKM. For the CDR3, the DNA is TGTGCCAGCAGTTTGGACCCAGCGAACACCGGGGAGCTGTTTTTT. This translates into CASSLDPANTGELFF.

The table lists this clonotype with many counts. This rearrangement joins TRBV19 to TRBJ2-7, with D possibly being TRBD1 (5 bases). Germline assignment: CDR1 LNHDA and CDR2 SQIVND (reference sequence). Trimming pared 5 bases from V and 0 bases from J, leaving 11 bases between. The CDR3 consists of 14 residues. CDR3 protein: CASSYRLSSYEQYF. In DNA, the CDR3 is TGTGCCAGTAGTTACAGGCTTAGCTCCTACGAGCAGTACTTC.

This clonotype was counted between two and nine times. A much larger clonotype is one base distant, so this may be a read error. The chain carries TRBV20-1 and TRBJ2-1, with D perhaps TRBD2 (5 bases). Germline V gene sequence: CDR1 DFQATT, CDR2 SNEGSKA (reference sequence). This CDR3 contains 13 residues. V was clipped by 6 bases and J by 6 bases, with 15 bases between them. CDR3 in DNA: TGCAGTGCATACCGGGAAATCTCCAATGAGCAGTTCTTC. This codes for CSAYREISNEQFF.

This clonotype was picked up many times. A single base separates this from a much larger clone, so it may be a read error. The chain links TRBV5-1 to TRBJ2-4; the match to TRBD1 covers 10 bases. CDR3 length equals 14 residues. The junction had 7 bases not matched to a gene; V was cut back by 3 bases and J by 10 bases. CDR1 is SGHRS and CDR2 is YFSETQ in the germline V gene. CDR3 coding DNA: TGCGCCAGCAGCTCTGGACAGGGGGGTAAAATTCAGTACTTC. Translated: CASSSGQGGKIQYF.

This clonotype was counted at least ten times. The chain joins TRBV4-1 to TRBJ1-1; D remains unclear. V lost 4 bases to trimming and J lost 6 bases, with 18 bases between them. Germline V gene data show CDR1 as MGHRA and CDR2 as YSYEKL. This CDR3 has 15 amino acids. The CDR3 loop reads CASSPLVEGVPEAFF. CDR3 DNA sequence: TGCGCCAGCAGCCCACTGGTGGAGGGAGTCCCTGAAGCTTTCTTT.

This clonotype was detected ten times or more. The V and J genes are TRBV18 and TRBJ2-5, with 8 bases identical to TRBD1. V lost 2 bases and J lost 5; bases outside the gene matches: 10. CDR1 is KGHSH, CDR2 LQKENI, per germline. The CDR3 covers 16 residues. This CDR3 is CASSPVTGAVQETQYF. The CDR3, as DNA: TGTGCCAGCTCACCAGTGACAGGGGCCGTCCAGGAGACCCAGTACTTC.

This clonotype came up many times. The chain combines TRBV29-1 with TRBJ1-2, with D possibly matching TRBD1 (5 bases). The germline V gene has CDR1 SQVTM and CDR2 ANQGSEA. The CDR3 contains 13 residues. V lost 7 bases and J 0 bases, leaving 12 bases between the germline ends. The CDR3 spells CSAVTDTNYGYTF. The CDR3 DNA reads TGCAGCGCTGTGACGGACACTAACTATGGCTACACCTTC.

This clonotype was detected many times. The rearrangement uses TRBV5-6 and TRBJ1-4; D call uncertain. Per germline, CDR1 SGHDT and CDR2 YYEEEE. Deletions cut 0 bases from V and 3 bases from J, with 15 bases between. The CDR3 is 17 residues long. For the CDR3, the DNA is TGTGCCAGCAGCTTGGCCTCACTCGGGAGCTCTAATGAAAAACTGTTTTTT. This sequence encodes CASSLASLGSSNEKLFF.

This clonotype was detected ten times or more. V gene TRBV10-3 combines with J gene TRBJ1-5, with TRBD1 identical over 8 bases. J gave up 6 bases and V 10 bases, and 17 bases lay outside the gene matches. There are 16 residues in the CDR3. The germline gives CDR1 ENHRY, CDR2 SYGVKD. DNA for the CDR3: TGTGCCACCATCACCCCTGACAGGGGATGGAGTCAGCCCCAGCATTTT. Protein product: CATITPDRGWSQPQHF.

This clonotype was counted many times. The chain uses TRBV6-5 and TRBJ1-2, with D maybe TRBD1 (6 bases). Deletions cut 5 bases from V and 8 bases from J, with 18 bases between. The CDR3 covers 14 residues. In germline, CDR1 is MNHEY, CDR2 SVGAGI. The CDR3 DNA reads as TGTGCCAGCAGTCCCTACAGGGAGGCGAAAGGCTACACCTTC. It translates to CASSPYREAKGYTF.

This clonotype was observed many times. A read error may be the cause here, since a much bigger clone is one base away. The genes are TRBV5-1 and TRBJ2-7; 9 bases agree with TRBD1. CDR1 SGHRS and CDR2 YFSETQ come from the germline V gene. The trim removed 5 bases at V and 12 bases at J, leaving 6 bases unmatched. CDR3 length: 11 residues. The CDR3 spells CASRSGGQGYF. As DNA, the CDR3 is TGCGCCAGCAGATCCGGGGGACAGGGGTACTTC.

This clonotype was detected many times. The chain couples TRBV20-1 to TRBJ1-3; no firm D call. Germline V gives CDR1 DFQATT, CDR2 SNEGSKA (reference sequence). This CDR3 comprises 14 residues. Trimming took off 3 bases at V and 4 bases at J, with 13 bases between the two ends. The CDR3, as DNA: TGCAGTGCTAGTTTGGTAGATGGCGGAAACACCATATATTTT. It translates to CSASLVDGGNTIYF.

This clonotype showed up many times. The chain has TRBV20-1 and TRBJ1-6; the D is unclear. The CDR3 is made up of 12 amino acids. From germline, CDR1 is DFQATT and CDR2 SNEGSKA (reference sequence). V dropped 3 bases and J dropped 9 bases, with 9 bases sitting between them. This chain's CDR3 is CSARVPGSPLHF. DNA for the CDR3: TGCAGTGCTAGGGTGCCCGGTTCACCCCTCCACTTT.

This clonotype was counted many times. This sequence joins TRBV20-1 and TRBJ2-2, with 11 bases lining up with TRBD1. The germline V gene encodes CDR1 DFQATT and CDR2 SNEGSKA (reference sequence). The CDR3 totals 15 residues. The V gene end was trimmed by 3 bases and the J gene end by 0 bases; junction bases not matched to a gene: 0. CDR3 sequence (DNA): TGCAGTGCTAGGGGACAGGGGGCGAACACCGGGGAGCTGTTTTTT. Protein product: CSARGQGANTGELFF.

This clonotype occurred many times. The CDR3 coding sequence is TGCGCCAGCAGCCCCCATGGTCCTCCCGCGACTAGCGGGGGGGCGGATGAGCAGTACTTC. Residues: CASSPHGPPATSGGADEQYF. J is TRBJ2-7 and V is TRBV4-3, with 14 bases that match TRBD2. The V gene's germline CDR1 is LGHNA and CDR2 YSLEER. This CDR3 comprises 20 residues. Trimming at V came to 4 bases and at J to 7 bases, leaving 21 bases not matched to a gene.

This clonotype has at least ten counts. The rearrangement joins TRBV29-1 to TRBJ2-2; D call uncertain. This CDR3 spans 14 amino acids. From germline, CDR1 is SQVTM and CDR2 ANQGSEA. V lost 7 bases and J 5 bases, leaving 17 bases between the germline ends. This CDR3 is CSAGRGTGTGELFF. In DNA form, the CDR3 reads TGCAGCGCCGGACGAGGCACCGGGACCGGGGAGCTGTTTTTT.

This clonotype was observed many times. The J gene is TRBJ2-1, the V gene TRBV7-7; possibly TRBD2 for D (6 bases). V lost 5 bases and J lost 7, with 18 bases in between. From germline, CDR1 is SSHAT and CDR2 FNYEAQ (reference sequence). The CDR3 spans 15 residues. The CDR3 protein is CASSPLTGVGNEQFF. The CDR3 DNA is TGTGCCAGCAGCCCGCTGACGGGGGTGGGGAATGAGCAGTTCTTC.